This T cell receptor (beta chain) stems from a study of tissue T cells after allogeneic stem cell transplantation (dated by TCRdb to between 2022 and 2023). Context from the whole study: The study profiled TCR beta repertoires across many tissues from research autopsies of patients with and without GVHD, plus mouse models of GVHD. The human part of the study was a prospective observational study with no blinding and no randomization. Study-wide conclusions, independent of this receptor: The patient cohort was small and varied clinically, and sampling depth was recognized as a limitation. In both patients and mice, only a limited portion of the TCR repertoire detected in tissues was captured by blood and spleen T cells. Only a few T cell clones appeared in more than one patient, yet motif-based clustering showed tissue-specific repertoire signatures that were shared between patients. Within patients, how anatomically similar tissues were was a major factor shaping TCR repertoire composition, regardless of disease or transplant status. The study did not determine which tissue TCRs were alloreactive or antigen-specific, and some clones might have been persisting host cells.

Comments on this clone: There is no known antigen for this receptor. Because this receptor comes from a mouse, its gene names and germline sequences follow the mouse reference. The read ends 1 residue before the CDR3 terminus; that terminus is restored from the germline J gene.

The germline V and J ends show losses of 5 bases and 2 bases respectively, and no gene match explains 4 bases of the junction. The germline V gene (reference sequence) supplies CDR1 SNHLY and CDR2 FYNGKV. Measured from the cysteine to the phenylalanine, the CDR3 is 15 residues long. Only the CDR3 bases that were read are kept: 42 of them, in frame from base 1. Before genomic DNA isolation with the DNeasy Blood & Tissue Kit, mouse tissues were minced using razor blades in buffered saline. The library relied on the immunoSEQ multiplex PCR assay. TCRbeta CDR3 sequencing was done by Adaptive Biotechnologies at survey depth, reporting CDR3 sequences, V/J genes, productive frequency and template counts. TCR beta CDR3 regions were amplified from genomic DNA rather than RNA. Under the source paper's analysis protocol: Jensen-Shannon divergence served to quantify pairwise repertoire overlap between tissues, with 0 meaning identical and 1 meaning complete divergence. Tissues were clustered by single-linkage agglomerative hierarchical clustering of pairwise JSD values, and the clustering results were displayed as dendrograms. All patient samples were analyzed with GLIPH2 using simulation_depth 1000, kmer_min_depth 3 and cdr3_length_cutoff 8, and only groups containing more than two unique CDR3s were kept. A standardized tissue-overlap score extrapolated Jaccard GLIPH-group overlap across patients to a standard repertoire size of 1000 clones. Linear mixed-effect models, with tissue included as a fixed effect and individual included as a random effect, were used to assess associations of diversity with clinical or experimental variables. Held by TCRdb, this immuneACCESS table contains in-frame sequences only and omits some clones. Under half of the omission traces to an unresolved V gene where checked; the cause of the rest is unknown. V and J calls and clone size come straight from that table; D and trimming were deduced from the DNA. For this sample the table gives about 21,000 clones, of which 72% were detected only once. The ten largest make up less than 0.8% of the sample.

The source is a female BALB/c mouse in good health. The MHC haplotype found in this strain is H2-d. The V gene is TRBV3 and the J gene is TRBJ2-1; TRBD2 agrees with 9 junctional bases. The source material was spleen. The CDR3 region: CASSKDWGYYAEQFF. CDR3 DNA (partial): TGTGCCAGCAGCAAAGACTGGGGGTACTATGCTGAGCAGTTC.